This is a list of T cell receptor beta chains from one sample in a study of early T cells in non-severe SARS-CoV-2 infection. TCRdb passed the 5' RACE reads through MiXCR, listing each CDR3 protein once. The data contain more than 65,000 distinct CDR3 sequences, around 13% of them seen just once; the ten biggest clones take up 1% to 1.4%. The sequenced material came from whole blood. The receptors originated from an adult who was a healthcare worker with PCR-confirmed SARS-CoV-2 infection or an uninfected control (not recorded which). The CDR3 runs from the conserved cysteine through the conserved F or W. A D gene is named only where the DNA matches it firmly. Clone size is not always given. Where it is, it says once, few, many or a class for expanded clones.

few	TRBV5-6	TRBJ2-7	-	TGTGCCAGCAGCCTAGGACAGCAGACGTACGAGCAGTACTTC	CASSLGQQTYEQYF
-	TRBV6-1	TRBJ1-1	-	TGTGCCAGCAGTGAAGCCGGACAGTCGATAACTGAAGCTTTCTTT	CASSEAGQSITEAFF
-	TRBV12-3/TRBV12-4	TRBJ1-3	-	TGTGCCAGCAGCCCCGGTGGAAACACCATATATTTT	CASSPGGNTIYF
-	TRBV6-2/TRBV6-3	TRBJ2-5	-	TGTGCCAGCACCCTCCTGGGAGGGACCCAGTACTTC	CASTLLGGTQYF
once	TRBV20-1	TRBJ2-7	TRBD2	TGCAGTGCTAGAGACGCTAGCGGCGTAATCTACGAGCAGTACTTC	CSARDASGVIYEQYF
many	TRBV5-1	TRBJ2-5	-	TGCGCCAGCAGCTTGGGTCTAGTCTTACAAGAGACCCAGTACTTC	CASSLGLVLQETQYF
-	TRBV5-6	TRBJ1-4	-	TGTGCCAGCAGCTCGGCCTTCGGGGCCGAAAAACTGTTTTTT	CASSSAFGAEKLFF
-	TRBV27	TRBJ2-2	-	TGTGCCAGCAAGAGGGCGCCAGGGCTGAACACCGGGGAGCTGTTTTTT	CASKRAPGLNTGELFF
many	TRBV6-6	TRBJ1-1	-	TGTGCCAGCAGTTACGATTCGAACACTGAAGCTTTCTTT	CASSYDSNTEAFF
-	TRBV9	TRBJ2-7	-	TGTGCCAGCAGCGTAGGGAGCGAGGGCGAGCAGTACTTC	CASSVGSEGEQYF
-	TRBV14	TRBJ1-1	-	TGTGCCAGCAGCCAAGTGAACAGCTACACTGAAGCTTCCTTT	CASSQVNSYTEASF
many	TRBV4-3	TRBJ2-1	TRBD2	TGCGCCAGCAGCCAAGAAAGCGGGGTAGGCAATGAGCAGTTCTTC	CASSQESGVGNEQFF
few	TRBV5-1	TRBJ2-7	-	TGCGCCAGCAGCGGAGGGGACGAGCAGTACTTC	CASSGGDEQYF
few	TRBV20-1	TRBJ2-3	-	TGCAGTGCTAGAGCGCCCCCCCGAGGGACAGATACGCAGTATTTT	CSARAPPRGTDTQYF
few	TRBV30	TRBJ1-6	-	TGTGCCTGCTACCAATTTTCGGCTGGCTCTGATTCACCCCTCCACTTT	CACYQFSAGSDSPLHF
many	TRBV6-1	TRBJ1-5	-	TGTGCCAGCACCTTCGAGGGTAATAGCAATCAGCCCCAGCATTTT	CASTFEGNSNQPQHF
-	TRBV6-2/TRBV6-3	TRBJ2-3	-	TGTGCCAGCATAAGCTCCCGGACCTCCACAGATACGCAGTATTTT	CASISSRTSTDTQYF
once	TRBV7-2	TRBJ2-3	-	TGTGCCAGCGGCCCTTACTCAGGGTCCACAGATACGCAGTATTTT	CASGPYSGSTDTQYF
-	TRBV6-2/TRBV6-3	TRBJ1-5	-	TGTGCCAGCAGGCCAGACAGCAATCAGCCCCAGCATTTT	CASRPDSNQPQHF
-	TRBV12-3/TRBV12-4	TRBJ2-7	-	TGTGCCAGCAGTTTAGCGCTCGTCTACGAGCAGTACTTC	CASSLALVYEQYF
many	TRBV6-4	TRBJ2-1	-	TGTGCCAGCAGTGCAGATAGGGGCGACAGTCCGTTCTTC	CASSADRGDSPFF
-	TRBV30	TRBJ1-5	-	TGTGCCTGGAGTTCTGGAGATCAGCCCCAGCATTTT	CAWSSGDQPQHF
many	TRBV5-6	TRBJ2-3	-	TGTGCCAGCAGCTACGCCGGGACACGGCGGACAGATACGCAGTATTTT	CASSYAGTRRTDTQYF
-	TRBV6-1	TRBJ1-6	-	TGTGCCAGCACCGAGAGGCGTCAGGGGAATCGCGATTCACCCCTCCACTTT	CASTERRQGNRDSPLHF
-	TRBV29-1	TRBJ2-3	-	TGCAGCGTTGATTCCGTAACAGATACGCAGTATTTT	CSVDSVTDTQYF
-	TRBV10-3	TRBJ2-2	-	TGTGCCATCAGTGAGTCTGACACCGGGGAGCTGTTTTTT	CAISESDTGELFF
-	TRBV28	TRBJ1-5	-	TGTGCCAGCAGTTTACGGCGAGGGAATTATCAGCCCCAGCATTTT	CASSLRRGNYQPQHF
few	TRBV20-1	TRBJ2-1	TRBD2	TGCAGTGCTAGAGATTTACGCGGGAGCATGAATGAGCAGTTCTTC	CSARDLRGSMNEQFF
-	TRBV28	TRBJ1-3	-	TGTGCCAGCAGTTTCGGGGACTTCGGAAACACCATATATTTT	CASSFGDFGNTIYF
-	TRBV28	TRBJ2-7	-	TGTGCCAGCAGTTTATCGGGGCCGGGGGAGCAGTACTTC	CASSLSGPGEQYF
many	TRBV20-1	TRBJ2-1	TRBD1	TGCAGTGCTAGAGTAGGGGGCCAAGACTACAATGAGCAGTTCTTC	CSARVGGQDYNEQFF
-	TRBV20-1	TRBJ2-3	-	TGCAGTGCTTTCCCGGTCGCAGATACGCAGTATTTT	CSAFPVADTQYF
many	TRBV11-3	TRBJ1-5	-	TGTGCCAGCAGCTTAGTGCGCCCCGACCAGCATTTT	CASSLVRPDQHF
-	TRBV29-1	TRBJ1-2	-	TGCACCCTCGGGGTAGGGAAACATGGCTACACCTTC	CTLGVGKHGYTF
-	TRBV12-3/TRBV12-4	TRBJ2-1	-	TGTGCCAGCAGAGTTTTGGGAGGTTACAATGAGCAGTTCTTC	CASRVLGGYNEQFF
-	TRBV28	TRBJ2-1	TRBD2	TGTGCCAGCAGTTTAAGCGGGACTGAGCAGTTCTTC	CASSLSGTEQFF
many	TRBV28	TRBJ1-6	TRBD1	TGTGCCAGCAGACTCATTGGGACAGACAATTCACCCCTCCATTTT	CASRLIGTDNSPLHF
-	TRBV25-1	TRBJ2-7	-	TGTGCCAGCAGTCCAGGTCGGGGGCAGTTAAGCTCCTACGAGCAGTACTTC	CASSPGRGQLSSYEQYF
-	TRBV29-1	TRBJ2-4	TRBD1	TGCAGCGTTGACGAGGGGACAGGGAGGGACATTCAGTACTTC	CSVDEGTGRDIQYF
-	TRBV3-1	TRBJ2-7	TRBD1	TGTGCCAGCAGGAGCTCCGGGACAGCCTACGAGCAGTACTTC	CASRSSGTAYEQYF
few	TRBV6-5	TRBJ1-1	TRBD1	TGTGCCAGCAGGCCCGGGACAGGCCTCATGAACACTGAAGCTTTCTTT	CASRPGTGLMNTEAFF
many	TRBV29-1	TRBJ2-1	TRBD2	TGCAGCGAGGGACTAGCGGGGGCCTCTCGCTCCTACAATGAGCAGTTCTTC	CSEGLAGASRSYNEQFF
-	TRBV19	TRBJ2-5	TRBD2	TGTGCCAGTCACCTAGCGGGACCCCAAGAGACCCAGTACTTC	CASHLAGPQETQYF
-	TRBV7-8	TRBJ2-1	-	TGTGCCAGCAGCTTTGGCCAACTAGTGGGTTCCTACAATGAGCAGTTCTTC	CASSFGQLVGSYNEQFF
many	TRBV6-2/TRBV6-3	TRBJ1-2	-	TGTGCCAGCAGGGGGGCGGACCGGTTGTATGGCTACACCTTC	CASRGADRLYGYTF
-	TRBV7-9	TRBJ2-1	-	TGTGCCAGCAGCTTAGAGCACAATGAGCAGTTCTTC	CASSLEHNEQFF
-	TRBV28	TRBJ2-1	TRBD2	TGTGCCAGCAGGTTAGCGGGAATCGGTCTAGATGAGCAGTTCTTC	CASRLAGIGLDEQFF
-	TRBV25-1	TRBJ1-2	-	TGTGCCAGCAGTATGACGGTGAACTATGGCTACACCTTC	CASSMTVNYGYTF
-	TRBV29-1	TRBJ2-5	-	TGCAGCGTTTGGACATACCAAGAGACCCAGTACTTC	CSVWTYQETQYF
many	TRBV10-1	TRBJ2-1	TRBD2	TGCGCCAGCAGTGAGTCTGGGAGGGGTGGCGAGCAGTTCTTC	CASSESGRGGEQFF
few	TRBV2	TRBJ2-7	-	TGTGCCAGCGGGGGGACTGTCACCTACGAGCAGTACTTC	CASGGTVTYEQYF
many	TRBV29-1	TRBJ1-2	-	TGCAGCGTTGACTATGGCTTCTATGGCTACACCTTC	CSVDYGFYGYTF
few	TRBV2	TRBJ2-5	-	TGTGCCAGCAGTGACAGCAAAGAGACCCAGTACTTC	CASSDSKETQYF